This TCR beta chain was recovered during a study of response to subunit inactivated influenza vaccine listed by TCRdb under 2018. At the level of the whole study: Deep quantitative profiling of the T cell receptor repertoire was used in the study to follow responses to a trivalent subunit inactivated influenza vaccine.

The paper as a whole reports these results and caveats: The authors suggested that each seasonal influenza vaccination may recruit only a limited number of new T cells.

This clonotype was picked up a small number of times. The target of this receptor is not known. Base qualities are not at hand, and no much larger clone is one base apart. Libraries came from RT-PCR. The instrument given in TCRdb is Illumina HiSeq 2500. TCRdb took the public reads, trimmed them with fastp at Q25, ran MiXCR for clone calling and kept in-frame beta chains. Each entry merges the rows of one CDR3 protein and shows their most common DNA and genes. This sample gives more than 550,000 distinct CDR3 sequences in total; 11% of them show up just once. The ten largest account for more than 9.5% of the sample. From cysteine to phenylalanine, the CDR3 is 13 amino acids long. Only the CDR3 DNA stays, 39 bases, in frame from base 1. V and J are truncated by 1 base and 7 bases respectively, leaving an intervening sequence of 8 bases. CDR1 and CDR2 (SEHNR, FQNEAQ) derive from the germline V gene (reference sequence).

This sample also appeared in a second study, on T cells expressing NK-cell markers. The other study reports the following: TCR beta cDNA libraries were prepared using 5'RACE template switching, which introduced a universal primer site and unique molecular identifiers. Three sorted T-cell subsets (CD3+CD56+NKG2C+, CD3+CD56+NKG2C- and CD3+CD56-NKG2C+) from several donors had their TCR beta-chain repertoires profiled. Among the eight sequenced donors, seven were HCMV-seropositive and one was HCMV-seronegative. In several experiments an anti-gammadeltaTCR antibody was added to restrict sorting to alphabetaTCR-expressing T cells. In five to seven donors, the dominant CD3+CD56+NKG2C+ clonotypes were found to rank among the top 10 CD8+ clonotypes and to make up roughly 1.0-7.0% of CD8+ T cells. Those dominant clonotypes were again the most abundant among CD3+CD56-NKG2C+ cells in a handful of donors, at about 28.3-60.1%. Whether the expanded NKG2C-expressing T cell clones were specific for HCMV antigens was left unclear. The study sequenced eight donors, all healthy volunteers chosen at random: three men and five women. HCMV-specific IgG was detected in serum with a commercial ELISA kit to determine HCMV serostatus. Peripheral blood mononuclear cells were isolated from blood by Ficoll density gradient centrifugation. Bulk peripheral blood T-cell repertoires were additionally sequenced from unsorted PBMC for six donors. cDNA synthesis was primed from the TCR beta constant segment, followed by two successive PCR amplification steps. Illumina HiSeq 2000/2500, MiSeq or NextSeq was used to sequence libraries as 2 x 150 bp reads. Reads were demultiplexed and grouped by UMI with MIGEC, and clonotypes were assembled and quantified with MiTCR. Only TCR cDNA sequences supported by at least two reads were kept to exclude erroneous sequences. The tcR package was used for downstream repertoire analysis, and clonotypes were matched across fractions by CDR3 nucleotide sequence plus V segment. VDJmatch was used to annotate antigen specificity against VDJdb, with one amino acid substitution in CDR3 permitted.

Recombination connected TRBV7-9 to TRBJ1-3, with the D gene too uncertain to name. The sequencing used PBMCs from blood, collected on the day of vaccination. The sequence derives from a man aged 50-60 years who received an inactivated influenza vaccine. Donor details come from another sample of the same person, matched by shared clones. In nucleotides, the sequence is TGTGCCAGCAGCTTAGAACAGCGGAACACCATATATTTT. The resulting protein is CASSLEQRNTIYF.